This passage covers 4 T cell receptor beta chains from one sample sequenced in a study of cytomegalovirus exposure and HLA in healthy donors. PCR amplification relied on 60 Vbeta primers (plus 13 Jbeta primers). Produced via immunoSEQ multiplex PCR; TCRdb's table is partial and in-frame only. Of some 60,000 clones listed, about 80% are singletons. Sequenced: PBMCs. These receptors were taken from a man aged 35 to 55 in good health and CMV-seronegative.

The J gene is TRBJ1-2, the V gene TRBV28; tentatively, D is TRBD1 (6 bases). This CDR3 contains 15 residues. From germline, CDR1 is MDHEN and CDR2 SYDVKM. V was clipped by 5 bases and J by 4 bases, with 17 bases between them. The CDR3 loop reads CASSPLWGQTYGYTF. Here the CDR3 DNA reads TGTGCCAGCAGTCCCCTTTGGGGGCAAACCTATGGCTACACCTTC.

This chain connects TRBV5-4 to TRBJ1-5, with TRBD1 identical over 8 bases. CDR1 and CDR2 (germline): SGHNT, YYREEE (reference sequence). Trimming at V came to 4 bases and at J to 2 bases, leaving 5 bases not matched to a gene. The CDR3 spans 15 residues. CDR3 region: CASSNRGDGNQPQHF. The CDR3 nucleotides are TGTGCCAGCAGCAACAGGGGGGATGGCAATCAGCCCCAGCATTTT.

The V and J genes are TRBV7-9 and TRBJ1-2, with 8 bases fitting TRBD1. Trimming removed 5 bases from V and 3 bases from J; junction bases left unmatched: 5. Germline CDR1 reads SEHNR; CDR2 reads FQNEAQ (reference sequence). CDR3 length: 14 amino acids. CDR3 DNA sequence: TGTGCCAGCAGCCCCTTGGACAGGGACTATGGCTACACCTTC. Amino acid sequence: CASSPLDRDYGYTF.

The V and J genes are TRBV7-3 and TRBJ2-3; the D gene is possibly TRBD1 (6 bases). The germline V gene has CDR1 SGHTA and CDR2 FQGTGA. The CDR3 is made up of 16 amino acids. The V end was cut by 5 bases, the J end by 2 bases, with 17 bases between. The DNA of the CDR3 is TGTGCCAGCAGCCCCGGGACAAAACCACCCACAGATACGCAGTATTTT. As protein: CASSPGTKPPTDTQYF.